Listed here is a single TCR beta chain. These data originate in a study of T cell changes during pregnancy in multiple sclerosis. Some clones are missing from TCRdb's copy, which holds only in-frame ones; the method was immunoSEQ multiplex PCR. The repertoire includes nearly 60,000 clones, about 89% of them detected once, and under 0.6% sits in the top ten. V gave up 3 bases and J gave up 8 bases; unmatched junction bases: 11. The CDR3 consists of 16 residues. The germline V gene encodes CDR1 LGHNA and CDR2 YSLEER. Source: CD4+ T cells from peripheral blood mononuclear cells, taken after pregnancy. The sequence was obtained from a female donor in good health, enrolled as a control in a pregnancy study. The chain links TRBV4-3 to TRBJ2-1; 9 bases are a match to TRBD1. As DNA, the CDR3 is TGCGCCAGCAGCCAGGCCGGGGACAGGGAAATCGATGAGCAGTTCTTC. It yields the protein CASSQAGDREIDEQFF.